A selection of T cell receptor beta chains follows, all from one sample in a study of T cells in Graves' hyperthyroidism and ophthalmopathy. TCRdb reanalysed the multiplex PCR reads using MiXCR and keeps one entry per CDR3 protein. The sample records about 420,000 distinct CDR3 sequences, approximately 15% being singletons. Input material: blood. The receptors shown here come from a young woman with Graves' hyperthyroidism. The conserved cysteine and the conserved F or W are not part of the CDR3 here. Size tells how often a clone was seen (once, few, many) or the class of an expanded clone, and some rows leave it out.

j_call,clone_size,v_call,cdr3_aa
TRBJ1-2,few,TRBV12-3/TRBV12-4,ASGRGSYGYT
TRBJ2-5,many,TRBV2,ASRESSGGERETQY
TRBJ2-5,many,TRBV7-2,ASSLYSGAGGTQY
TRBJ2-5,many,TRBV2,ASSGTAPILETQY
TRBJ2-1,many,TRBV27,ASGSYRAGSSYNEQF
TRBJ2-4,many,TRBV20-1,SARIGRAEAKNIQY
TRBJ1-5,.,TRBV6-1,ASRQDRVGQPQH
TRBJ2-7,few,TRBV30,AWSGAGGRSYEQY
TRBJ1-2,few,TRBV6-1,ASSEALQGIRNYGYT
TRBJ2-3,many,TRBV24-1,ATSDPGTDTQY
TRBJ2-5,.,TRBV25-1,AGQGVTQY
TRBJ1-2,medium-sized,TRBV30,AWNGQGGIYGYT
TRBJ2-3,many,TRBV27,ASSYTPAGDTQY
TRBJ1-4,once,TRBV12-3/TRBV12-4,ASSSLRDRENKLF
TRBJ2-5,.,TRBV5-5,ASSLPSDGETQY
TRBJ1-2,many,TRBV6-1,ASSRYDSSGGYT
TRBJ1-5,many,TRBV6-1,ASSAQGVGQPQH
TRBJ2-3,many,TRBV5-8,ASSLVLAGGDTQY
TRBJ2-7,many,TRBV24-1,ATSDSGRSGYEQY
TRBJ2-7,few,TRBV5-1,ASSLVSDRDREKY
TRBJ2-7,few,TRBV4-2,ASSRAGTGNYEQY
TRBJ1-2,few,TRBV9,ASRPPEGRGRNYGYT
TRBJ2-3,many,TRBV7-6,ASSETSTDTQY
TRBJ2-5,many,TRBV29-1,SVEGQGRETQY
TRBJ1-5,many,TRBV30,AWNSRNQPQH
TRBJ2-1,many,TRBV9,ASSVGASYNEQF
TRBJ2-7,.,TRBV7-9,ASSSWTSGSHEQY
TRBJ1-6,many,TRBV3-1,ASSPGTGGSYNSPLH
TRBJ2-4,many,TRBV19,ARKAGGSLAKNIQY
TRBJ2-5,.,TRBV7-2,ASSRDRGAETQY
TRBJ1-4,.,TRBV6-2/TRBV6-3,ASSAAIRGEFSEKLF
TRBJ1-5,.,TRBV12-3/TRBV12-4,ASSLVGVGNQPQH
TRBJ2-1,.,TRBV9,ASSVSPRQGGNEQF
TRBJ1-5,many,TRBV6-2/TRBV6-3,ASSFVTGVQIQPQH
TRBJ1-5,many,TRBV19,ASSSSGVTGWTQPQH
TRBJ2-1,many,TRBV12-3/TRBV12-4,ASWTGTPYNEQF
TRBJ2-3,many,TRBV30,AWSGPLSTDTQY
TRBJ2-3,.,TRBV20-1,SARERLAGDTQY
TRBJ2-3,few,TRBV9,ASSAHRASSTDTQY
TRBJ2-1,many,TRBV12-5,ASGLSRGLDEQF
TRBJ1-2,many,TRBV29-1,SVERGNYGYT
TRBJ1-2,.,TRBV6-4,ASSDSTGDGYT
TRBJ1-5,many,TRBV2,ASSPFPGQGNSNQPQH
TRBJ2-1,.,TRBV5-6,ASSRRGLSYNEQF
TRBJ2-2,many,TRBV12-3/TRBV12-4,ASSPSGSNTGELF
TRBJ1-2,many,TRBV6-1,ASRPTGGGYGYT
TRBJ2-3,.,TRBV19,ATVGRAGTDTQY
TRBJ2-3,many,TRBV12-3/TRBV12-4,ASSSLAGGERDTQY
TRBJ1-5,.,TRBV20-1,SARAGQGNWANQPQH
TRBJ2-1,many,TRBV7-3,ASSPGLNEQF
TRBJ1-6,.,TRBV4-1,ASSQVGTGISPLH
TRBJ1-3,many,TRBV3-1,ASSQRGAQGNTIY
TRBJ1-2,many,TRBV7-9,ASSQTDNYT
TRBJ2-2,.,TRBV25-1,ASINGSTGELF
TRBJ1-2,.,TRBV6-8,ASSYSITDGHT
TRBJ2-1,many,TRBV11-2,ASSSDWGNEQF
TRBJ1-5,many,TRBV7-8,ASSLDRVNQPQH
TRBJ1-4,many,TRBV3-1,ASGGWTSGKLF
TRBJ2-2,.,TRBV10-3,AISEPPNTGELF